This T cell receptor beta chain was recorded in a study of T-cell reconstitution after alpha-beta-depleted transplantation in children. Broader study findings: The study reportedly traced alpha-beta T cells about two months after transplant to several hundred expanded graft clones. The main origin of T-cell counts and diversity one year after transplant was newly produced T cells. High day-60 TCRbeta diversity in some patients came from surviving recipient T cells and thymic progenitors.

Unique molecular identifiers tagged the TCRbeta library. Using its own MiXCR run on the PCR reads, TCRdb lists one record per CDR3 protein. The data hold around 270,000 distinct CDR3 sequences, with 6.5% to 9% observed a single time. This clonotype was counted a few times. Its antigen is unknown. V gave up 6 bases and J gave up 4 bases; unmatched junction bases: 6. CDR3 size: 14 residues. Per germline, CDR1 DFQATT and CDR2 SNEGSKA (reference sequence). Sequencing was performed on peripheral blood, taken 360 days after TCRalphabeta/CD19-depleted stem cell transplant. This TCR derives from a female patient aged 2-10 years who had a stem cell transplant for Fanconi anemia, so the T cells may come from the graft donor. V is TRBV20-1 and J is TRBJ2-5; 12 nucleotides line up with TRBD2. The CDR3 reads CSADLAGGGETQYF. The CDR3 DNA is TGCAGTGCGGACCTAGCGGGAGGGGGAGAGACCCAGTACTTC.